The 29 T cell receptor beta chains below all came from one sample that was sequenced in a study of control samples from healthy donors and cancer patients. Only in-frame clones appear in the TCRdb table, and some are missing; sequencing was by immunoSEQ multiplex PCR. The sample has under 200,000 clones; about nine tenths are singletons. The sequencing sample was made of blood. The receptors come from a woman aged 30 to 39 in good health.

V and J are TRBV21-1 and TRBJ1-1; the table's D gene call, TRBD1, was not cross checked with the DNA. TRBV21-1 is a pseudogene segment. This CDR3 contains 16 residues. The chain's CDR3 is CASSKADRGRDTEAFF. The CDR3 DNA reads TGTGCCAGCAGCAAAGCGGACAGGGGAAGGGACACTGAAGCTTTCTTT.

A note on this clone: This specimen includes other DNA sequences encoding the same CDR3. The V gene is TRBV3-1 (or the pseudogene TRBV3-2), the J gene TRBJ2-1; perhaps TRBD2 as D (7 bases). Trimming took 1 base from V and 2 from J, leaving 12 bases between them. Germline assignment: CDR1 LGHDT and CDR2 YNNKEL (reference sequence). The CDR3 contains 16 residues. The chain's CDR3 is CASSQGAGGPYNEQFF. In nucleotides, the CDR3 is TGTGCCAGCAGCCAAGGGGCCGGGGGGCCCTACAATGAGCAGTTCTTC.

This clone has just a few counts. V usage is TRBV19 and J usage is TRBJ1-1; D unclear. V lost 3 bases and J 4 bases, leaving 15 bases between the germline ends. The CDR3 covers 15 residues. Per germline, CDR1 LNHDA and CDR2 SQIVND (reference sequence). The CDR3 sequence is CASSILGVVGTEAFF. CDR3 DNA: TGTGCCAGTAGTATTCTAGGAGTAGTTGGCACTGAAGCTTTCTTT.

The genes are TRBV9 and TRBJ2-1, with 8 nucleotides matching TRBD2. The CDR3 covers 17 residues. Germline CDR1 is SGDLS and CDR2 is YYNGEE. Unmatched junction bases numbered 5, after V lost 0 bases and J lost 0 bases. CDR3 sequence (DNA): TGTGCCAGCAGCGTAGGGGTAGCGGGAAACTCCTACAATGAGCAGTTCTTC. Residues: CASSVGVAGNSYNEQFF. Based on the CDR3 plus reference TRBV9 and TRBJ2-1, the full variable domain is DSGVTQTPKHLITATGQRVTLRCSPRSGDLSVYWYQQSLDQGLQFLIQYYNGEERAKGNILERFSAQQFPDLHSELNLSSLELGDSALYFCASSVGVAGNSYNEQFFGPGTRLTVL.

This sequence joins TRBV3-1 (or the pseudogene TRBV3-2) and TRBJ2-7; TRBD1 matches at 11 bases. Losses at the gene ends were 1 base for V and 3 bases for J; bases not matched to a gene: 2. Germline V lookup: CDR1 LGHDT, CDR2 YNNKEL (reference sequence). The CDR3 is made up of 15 amino acids. The DNA for the CDR3 is TGTGCCAGCAGCCAAGCCGGGACAGGGGGCTACGAGCAGTACTTC. It translates to CASSQAGTGGYEQYF.

The chain employs TRBV7-6 and TRBJ1-1; TRBD1 is a possible D gene (5 bases). This CDR3 region has 15 residues. Germline V CDR1 and CDR2: SGHVS, FNYEAQ. V was cut by 1 base and J by 4 bases, with 13 bases left in between. CDR3 nucleotides: TGTGCCAGCAGCTTAGATTTCAGGGAAATCACTGAAGCTTTCTTT. Protein product: CASSLDFREITEAFF.

CDR3 sequence (DNA): TGCAGTGCTAGGCAGAATGAAAAACTGTTTTTT. It yields the protein CSARQNEKLFF. The chain couples TRBV20-1 to TRBJ1-4, with unresolved D. The CDR3 sequence is 11 residues long. Germline V gene sequence: CDR1 DFQATT, CDR2 SNEGSKA (reference sequence). Trimming removed 3 bases at V and 5 bases at J, with 4 bases between.

In this sample, this clone turned up once. Additional DNA sequences in this sample encode the identical CDR3. The CDR3 coding sequence is TGTGCCAGCAGTTTATCCCCAAATCAGCCCCAGCATTTT. Amino acid sequence: CASSLSPNQPQHF. The chain has TRBV12-3 or TRBV12-4 and TRBJ1-5; D not certain. V dropped 2 bases and J dropped 4 bases, with 6 bases sitting between them. The CDR3 consists of 13 residues.

The chain carries TRBV9 and TRBJ2-7; TRBD2 might be the D (5 bases). Trimming took 0 bases from V and 2 from J, leaving 12 bases between them. Germline lookup yields CDR1 SGDLS and CDR2 YYNGEE. The CDR3 has 15 residues. CDR3 region: CASSVESGSTYEQYF. In DNA form, the CDR3 reads TGTGCCAGCAGCGTAGAGTCGGGGTCCACCTACGAGCAGTACTTC.

V and J are TRBV11-3 and TRBJ2-2; 7 positions match TRBD2. Unmatched junction bases numbered 6, after V lost 2 bases and J lost 3 bases. Germline V CDR1 and CDR2: SGHNT, YENEEA. The CDR3 has 16 residues. This CDR3 is CASSLFRTRDTGELFF. The DNA of the CDR3 is TGTGCCAGCAGCTTATTTAGGACTAGAGACACCGGGGAGCTGTTTTTT.

The chain employs TRBV2 and TRBJ1-5; D unclear. The CDR3 totals 13 residues. Germline values: CDR1 SNHLY, CDR2 FYNNEI. With 6 bases removed from V and 2 bases from J, the gap between germline ends came to 8 bases. This chain's CDR3 is CASRADGNQPQHF. As DNA, the CDR3 is TGTGCCAGCAGGGCAGATGGCAATCAGCCCCAGCATTTT.

To note about this clone: Other DNA sequences from this sample encode an identical CDR3 as well. This chain connects TRBV11-3 to TRBJ1-1; D gene unclear. CDR3 length equals 13 residues. Germline CDR1 and CDR2: SGHNT and YENEEA. Trimming stripped 5 bases from V and 1 base from J, with 8 bases between. The CDR3 DNA sequence: TGTGCCAGCAGCCTAACAGAGAACACTGAAGCTTTCTTT. Amino acid sequence: CASSLTENTEAFF.

The V and J genes are TRBV29-1 and TRBJ2-1, with 11 bases aligning to TRBD2. CDR1 and CDR2 from the germline V gene are SQVTM and ANQGSEA. This CDR3 spans 14 amino acids. Trimming removed 0 bases from V and 7 bases from J; junction bases left unmatched: 2. The CDR3 sequence: CSVEETSGRNEQFF. The CDR3 bases are TGCAGCGTTGAAGAAACTAGCGGGAGAAATGAGCAGTTCTTC.

This chain connects TRBV24-1 to TRBJ1-1; D possibly corresponds to TRBD1 (5 bases). CDR1 KGHDR and CDR2 SFDVKD come from the germline V gene. V lost 6 bases and J 5 bases, leaving 9 bases between the germline ends. The CDR3 has 12 amino acids. CDR3 loop: CATSWGGTEAFF. The CDR3 DNA is TGTGCCACCAGTTGGGGGGGGACTGAAGCTTTCTTT.

CDR3 region: CASAVQGGQETQYF. The CDR3 DNA follows: TGTGCCAGCGCCGTACAGGGGGGGCAAGAGACCCAGTACTTC. This rearrangement joins TRBV3-1 (or the pseudogene TRBV3-2) to TRBJ2-5, with a tentative D call TRBD1 (8 bases). Trimming removed 8 bases at V and 2 bases at J, with 15 bases between. The CDR3 is made up of 14 amino acids. Germline CDR1 reads LGHDT; CDR2 reads YNNKEL (reference sequence).

The J gene is TRBJ1-2, the V gene TRBV21-1; no DNA check was done on the table's D call, TRBD1. TRBV21-1 is recorded as a pseudogene. This CDR3 is built from 15 residues. The CDR3 region has the DNA TGTGCCAGCAGCAAAGTTATGGGGCCCGGCTATGGCTACACCTTC. It encodes CASSKVMGPGYGYTF.

This clone has a handful of counts. This CDR3 is also generated by other DNA sequences in the sample. The rearrangement joins TRBV6-1 to TRBJ1-2; 10 positions match TRBD1. Germline V gives CDR1 MNHNS, CDR2 SASEGT. The CDR3 totals 14 residues. V lost 1 base to trimming and J lost 4 bases; unmatched junction nucleotides: 0. The CDR3: CASSEGTGGYGYTF. The CDR3 DNA sequence: TGTGCCAGCAGTGAAGGGACAGGGGGCTATGGCTACACCTTC.

The chain combines TRBV19 with TRBJ2-1; 11 bases fit TRBD2. This CDR3 region has 16 residues. V trimming: 6 bases; J trimming: 0 bases; junction bases outside the gene matches: 4. CDR1 and CDR2 from the germline V gene are LNHDA and SQIVND (reference sequence). DNA of the CDR3: TGTGCCAGTAGCAGGACTAGCGGGCGCTCCTACAATGAGCAGTTCTTC. Its translation: CASSRTSGRSYNEQFF.

The chain combines TRBV4-1 with TRBJ2-4; D remains unclear. There are 15 residues in the CDR3. Germline V gives CDR1 MGHRA, CDR2 YSYEKL. Deletions cut 0 bases from V and 0 bases from J, with 6 bases between. This CDR3 reads CASSQEVLAKNIQYF. The CDR3 nucleotides read TGCGCCAGCAGCCAAGAGGTTTTAGCCAAAAACATTCAGTACTTC.

J is TRBJ1-6 and V is TRBV4-2; D not certain. The V gene's germline CDR1 is LGHNA and CDR2 YNFKEQ. CDR3 length equals 14 residues. Trimming pared 1 base from V and 9 bases from J, leaving 10 bases between. In nucleotides, the CDR3 is TGTGCCAGCAGCCAAGGGGAGGGAAGTTCACCCCTCCACTTT. As protein: CASSQGEGSSPLHF.

The CDR3 spells CASSEGGTSYYEQYF. CDR3 nucleotides: TGTGCCAGCAGTGAAGGGGGGACTAGTTACTACGAGCAGTACTTC. The chain employs TRBV6-1 and TRBJ2-7; 8 nucleotides match TRBD2. With 1 base clipped from V and 3 bases from J, the junction kept 5 bases outside the gene matches. Germline CDR1 reads MNHNS; CDR2 reads SASEGT. This CDR3 comprises 15 residues.

V is TRBV4-3 and J is TRBJ2-7; D is possibly TRBD2 (6 bases). Germline CDR1 and CDR2: LGHNA and YSLEER. The CDR3 is 15 residues long. V was pared by 1 base and J by 4 bases, with 14 bases between. CDR3 sequence: CASSQVPSGSYEQYF. The CDR3 DNA sequence: TGCGCCAGCAGCCAAGTACCCAGCGGGTCTTACGAGCAGTACTTC.

This chain uses TRBV6-1 with TRBJ2-7; 7 bases map to TRBD2. With 0 bases clipped from V and 2 bases from J, the junction kept 4 bases outside the gene matches. Germline V gene lookup returns CDR1 MNHNS and CDR2 SASEGT. This CDR3 comprises 15 residues. Here the CDR3 reads CASSEAGSGPYEQYF. The CDR3 DNA reads TGTGCCAGCAGTGAAGCCGGTAGCGGGCCCTACGAGCAGTACTTC.

The chain carries TRBV19 and TRBJ2-3; 11 nucleotides align to TRBD2. From germline, CDR1 is LNHDA and CDR2 SQIVND (reference sequence). CDR3 length: 14 residues. V shed 6 bases, J shed 5 bases, and the junction held 4 bases outside the gene matches. The CDR3 coding sequence is TGTGCCAGTAGGCTAGCGGGGGGCCGAGATACGCAGTATTTT. Translated, it gives CASRLAGGRDTQYF.

The chain recombines TRBV30 with TRBJ2-2; 7 nucleotides match TRBD2. The CDR3 has 16 residues. J gave up 0 bases and V 0 bases, and 4 bases lay outside the gene matches. Germline V CDR1 and CDR2: GTSNPN, SVGIG (reference sequence). CDR3 in DNA: TGTGCCTGGAGTGTGGGGGGGATCGCGAACACCGGGGAGCTGTTTTTT. Its translation is CAWSVGGIANTGELFF.

At least ten counts were recorded for this clone. Other DNA sequences from this sample encode an identical CDR3 as well. The genes are TRBV7-3 and TRBJ1-6; 12 bases agree with TRBD1. This CDR3 has 17 amino acids. The trim removed 0 bases at V and 5 bases at J, leaving 2 bases unmatched. The germline CDR1 and CDR2 sequences are SGHTA and FQGTGA. The CDR3: CASSLTGTGGNNSPLHF. In DNA form, the CDR3 reads TGTGCCAGCAGCTTAACCGGGACAGGGGGCAATAATTCACCCCTCCACTTT.

V gene TRBV24-1 combines with J gene TRBJ2-6; maybe TRBD2 (6 bases). From germline, CDR1 is KGHDR and CDR2 SFDVKD. The CDR3 has 14 residues. Trimming took off 6 bases at V and 1 base at J, with 6 bases between the two ends. The chain's CDR3 is CATSRGSGANVLTF. In nucleotides, the CDR3 is TGTGCCACCAGTCGGGGGTCTGGGGCCAACGTCCTGACTTTC.

This clone was recorded once. The chain uses TRBV7-2 and TRBJ1-3; 7 nucleotides agree with TRBD1. The CDR3 spans 14 residues. Germline V gene lookup returns CDR1 SGHTA and CDR2 FQGNSA. The junction had 4 bases not matched to a gene; V was cut back by 4 bases and J by 4 bases. The CDR3, as DNA: TGTGCCAGCAGCTCCGGGACAGCAGGAAACACCATATATTTT. Translated: CASSSGTAGNTIYF. Full variable domain (remainder filled in from reference TRBV7-2 and TRBJ1-3): GAGVSQSPSNKVTEKGKDVELRCDPISGHTALYWYRQSLGQGLEFLIYFQGNSAPDKSGLPSDRFSAERTGGSVSTLTIQRTQQEDSAVYLCASSSGTAGNTIYFGEGSWLTVV.

The CDR3 loop is CASSTGTGADTIYF. The DNA for the CDR3 is TGTGCCAGCAGTACGGGGACAGGGGCAGACACCATATATTTT. The rearrangement uses TRBV6-5 and TRBJ1-3, with TRBD1 matching over 10 bases. CDR1 and CDR2 from the germline V gene are MNHEY and SVGAGI. The length of the CDR3 is 14 residues. V was pared by 5 bases and J by 8 bases, with 6 bases of the junction left unmatched.